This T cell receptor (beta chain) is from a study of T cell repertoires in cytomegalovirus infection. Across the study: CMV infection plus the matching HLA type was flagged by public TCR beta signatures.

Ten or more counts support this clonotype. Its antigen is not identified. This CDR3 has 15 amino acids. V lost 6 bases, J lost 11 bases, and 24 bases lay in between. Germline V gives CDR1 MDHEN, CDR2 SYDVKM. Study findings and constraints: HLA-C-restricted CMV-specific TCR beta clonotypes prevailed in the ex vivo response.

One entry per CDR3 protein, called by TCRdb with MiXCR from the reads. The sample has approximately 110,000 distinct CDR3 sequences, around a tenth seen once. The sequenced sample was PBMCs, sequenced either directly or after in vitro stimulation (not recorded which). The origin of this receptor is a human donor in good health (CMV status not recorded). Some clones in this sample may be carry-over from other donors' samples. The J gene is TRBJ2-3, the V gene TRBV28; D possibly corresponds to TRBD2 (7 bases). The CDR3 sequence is CASSRSLAELGGQYF. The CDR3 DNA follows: TGTGCCAGCAGCCGAAGTCTAGCGGAATTAGGGGGGCAGTATTTT.